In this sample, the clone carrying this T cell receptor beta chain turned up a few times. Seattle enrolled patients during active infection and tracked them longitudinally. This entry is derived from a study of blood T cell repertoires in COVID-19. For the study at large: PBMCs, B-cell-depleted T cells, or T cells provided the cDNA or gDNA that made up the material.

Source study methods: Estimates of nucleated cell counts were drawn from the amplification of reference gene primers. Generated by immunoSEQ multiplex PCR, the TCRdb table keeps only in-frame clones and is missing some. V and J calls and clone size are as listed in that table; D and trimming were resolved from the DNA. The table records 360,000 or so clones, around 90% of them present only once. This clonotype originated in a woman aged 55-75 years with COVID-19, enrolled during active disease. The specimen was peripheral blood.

The CDR3 DNA is TGTGCCACCAGCAGAGAAGGAGCGGGGACCCCCTCCTACGAGCAGTACTTC. It is translated as CATSREGAGTPSYEQYF. This chain links TRBV15 with TRBJ2-7, with 7 bases lining up with TRBD2. The CDR3 sequence is 17 residues long. V shed 0 bases and J 0 bases; nucleotides not matched to a gene: 8. From germline, CDR1 is LNHNV and CDR2 YYDKDF (reference sequence).